The 27 T cell receptor beta chains given below trace back to one sample, sequenced in a study of blood T cell repertoires in COVID-19. Here immunoSEQ multiplex PCR was the method, and the copy in TCRdb shows in-frame clones only, minus some. There are tens of thousands of clones in the sample; about 91% occur only once, and over 10% lies in the top ten. The sequencing sample was made of peripheral blood. All receptors come from a human donor with active COVID-19. The donor label of this sample is uncertain.

The V and J genes are TRBV1 and TRBJ2-1; TRBD2, as called in the table, went unchecked against the DNA. TRBV1 is noted as a pseudogene. The CDR3 covers 16 residues. The CDR3 loop is CTSSQDEGTSRFEQFF. DNA for the CDR3: TGCACCAGCAGCCAAGACGAGGGGACTAGTCGCTTTGAGCAGTTCTTC.

V gene TRBV11-2 combines with J gene TRBJ2-2; no reliable D call. The CDR3 spans 14 residues. Trimming pared 5 bases from V and 3 bases from J, leaving 10 bases between. CDR1 and CDR2 (germline): SGHAT, FQNNGV. The CDR3 DNA follows: TGTGCCAGCAGCCTGGCGGTTCACACCGGGGAGCTGTTTTTT. Its protein product is CASSLAVHTGELFF.

In this sample, this clone turned up a few times. The chain carries TRBV6-4 and TRBJ2-7; 9 positions agree with TRBD1. The germline CDR1 and CDR2 sequences are MRHNA and SNTAGT. The CDR3 is 15 residues long. J lost 6 bases, V lost 0 bases, and 6 bases had no gene match. The DNA for the CDR3 is TGTGCCAGCAGTGACTCTGGGACAGGGTCAGCCGAGCAGTACTTC. Protein product: CASSDSGTGSAEQYF.

The gene calls are TRBV30 and TRBJ1-5; 8 bases align to TRBD1. Trimming cost V 6 bases and J 3 bases; bases outside gene matches: 7. Germline lookup yields CDR1 GTSNPN and CDR2 SVGIG (reference sequence). This CDR3 contains 14 residues. In nucleotides, the CDR3 is TGTGCCTGTTCCGGGACAGGAAACAATCAGCCCCAGCATTTT. Amino acid sequence: CACSGTGNNQPQHF.

The chain couples TRBV3-1 (or the pseudogene TRBV3-2) to TRBJ2-3, with TRBD2 identical over 14 bases. CDR3 length equals 14 residues. The ends lost 10 bases at V and 3 bases at J; junction bases unmatched: 3. The V gene's germline CDR1 is LGHDT and CDR2 YNNKEL (reference sequence). The CDR3 DNA follows: TGTGCCACGGGACTAGCGGGAGTGACAGATACGCAGTATTTT. It codes for CATGLAGVTDTQYF.

The chain joins TRBV5-4 to TRBJ2-7, with 9 bases fitting TRBD2. Unmatched junction bases numbered 6, after V lost 5 bases and J lost 3 bases. Germline loops: CDR1 SGHNT, CDR2 YYREEE (reference sequence). The CDR3 is 14 amino acids. As DNA, the CDR3 is TGTGCCAGCAGTGCCGGGACTAGCATCTACGAGCAGTACTTC. This encodes CASSAGTSIYEQYF. The full variable domain, with the rest looked up from reference TRBV5-4 and TRBJ2-7, is ETGVTQSPTHLIKTRGQQVTLRCSSQSGHNTVSWYQQALGQGPQFIFQYYREEENGRGNFPPRFSGLQFPNYSSELNVNALELDDSALYLCASSAGTSIYEQYFGPGTRLTVT.

The genes are TRBV12-5 and TRBJ2-1; D is perhaps TRBD2 (6 bases). Trimming removed 0 bases from V and 5 bases from J, with 14 bases in between. CDR1 is LGHNT and CDR2 is FRNRAP in the germline V gene. The CDR3 length is 16 residues. CDR3 loop: CASGLVPSAGNNEQFF. The CDR3 nucleotides are TGTGCTAGTGGTTTGGTACCTAGCGCCGGAAACAATGAGCAGTTCTTC.

This chain uses TRBV2 with TRBJ2-3; D may be TRBD2 (5 bases). CDR1 is SNHLY and CDR2 is FYNNEI in the germline V gene. The CDR3 has 14 residues. V was trimmed by 11 bases and J by 0 bases, leaving 15 bases between them. The CDR3 sequence: CAAQERISTDTQYF. The CDR3 DNA sequence: TGTGCCGCCCAGGAGCGGATAAGCACAGATACGCAGTATTTT.

This clone was found a few times. The chain links TRBV6-1 to TRBJ2-7; D unclear. Germline V lookup: CDR1 MNHNS, CDR2 SASEGT. CDR3 length: 16 amino acids. V was trimmed by 0 bases and J by 0 bases, leaving 12 bases between them. The chain's CDR3 is CASSEAHETYSYEQYF. The CDR3 nucleotides read TGTGCCAGCAGTGAAGCGCATGAGACATACTCCTACGAGCAGTACTTC.

The chain employs TRBV9 and TRBJ2-1; D not certain. Per the germline V gene, CDR1 is SGDLS and CDR2 is YYNGEE. CDR3 size: 13 residues. Trimming removed 1 base at V and 2 bases at J, with 4 bases between. The CDR3 reads CASSVPAYNEQFF. CDR3 in DNA: TGTGCCAGCAGCGTACCAGCCTACAATGAGCAGTTCTTC.

In DNA form, the CDR3 reads TGTGCCACCAGCAGAGATCTGGGAGAACATGGCTACACCTTC. This gives the protein CATSRDLGEHGYTF. The chain couples TRBV15 to TRBJ1-2; D is unclear. Germline CDR1 LNHNV, CDR2 YYDKDF (reference sequence). Deletions cut 0 bases from V and 6 bases from J, with 11 bases between. CDR3 size: 14 residues.

V usage is TRBV6-2 or TRBV6-3 and J usage is TRBJ1-3, with 7 bases lining up with TRBD1. Germline V gene sequence: CDR1 MNHEY, CDR2 SVGEGT. With V trimmed by 5 bases and J by 0 bases, 4 bases remained unmatched. The CDR3 runs to 15 residues. The DNA of the CDR3 is TGTGCCAGCAGTCGACAGGGTTCCTCTGGAAACACCATATATTTT. It is translated as CASSRQGSSGNTIYF.

The genes are TRBV30 and TRBJ2-2; D is perhaps TRBD1 (6 bases). The V gene lost 7 bases and the J gene lost 5 bases, with 20 bases spanning the gap. CDR1 and CDR2 (germline): GTSNPN, SVGIG (reference sequence). The CDR3 extends over 15 amino acids. This CDR3 reads CAYTGYPRGTGELFF. The CDR3 nucleotides are TGTGCCTACACAGGGTACCCCCGTGGGACCGGGGAGCTGTTTTTT.

This rearrangement joins TRBV12-5 to TRBJ2-6; D is unclear. The V end was cut by 5 bases, the J end by 1 base, with 9 bases between. The length of the CDR3 is 15 residues. Germline V gene lookup returns CDR1 LGHNT and CDR2 FRNRAP. CDR3 bases: TGTGCTAGTGGTGCCGGGTATTCTGGGGCCAACGTCCTGACTTTC. This codes for CASGAGYSGANVLTF.

In its sample, this clone was seen once. The chain's CDR3 is CASSLATAYEQYF. The CDR3 DNA sequence: TGTGCCAGCAGTTTAGCGACAGCCTACGAGCAGTACTTC. V gene TRBV28 combines with J gene TRBJ2-7, with D perhaps matching TRBD1 (5 bases). The CDR3 runs 13 residues. Trimming took off 2 bases at V and 2 bases at J, with 7 bases between the two ends. Germline V lookup: CDR1 MDHEN, CDR2 SYDVKM. The entire variable domain, with the rest obtained from reference TRBV28 and TRBJ2-7, is as follows: DVKVTQSSRYLVKRTGEKVFLECVQDMDHENMFWYRQDPGLGLRLIYFSYDVKMKEKGDIPEGYSVSREKKERFSLILESASTNQTSMYLCASSLATAYEQYFGPGTRLTVT.

The chain uses TRBV7-9 and TRBJ2-3; 8 positions match TRBD2. This CDR3 region has 16 residues. Germline CDR1 SEHNR, CDR2 FQNEAQ (reference sequence). V was pared by 5 bases and J by 1 base, with 8 bases of the junction left unmatched. The CDR3 DNA reads as TGTGCCAGCAGCCTCGGGGGTAGCGGGGGCACAGATACGCAGTATTTT. Its translation is CASSLGGSGGTDTQYF.

This clone appeared once. The V and J genes are TRBV28 and TRBJ2-2; TRBD1 might be the D (6 bases). Trimming removed 8 bases at V and 3 bases at J, with 10 bases between. The CDR3 is 13 amino acids. Germline V gene data show CDR1 as MDHEN and CDR2 as SYDVKM. As DNA, the CDR3 is TGTGCCAGCTACAGGACAGACACCGGGGAGCTGTTTTTT. Its protein is CASYRTDTGELFF.

V and J are TRBV12-3 or TRBV12-4 and TRBJ2-3; TRBD1 agrees at 11 bases. The V and J ends lost 6 bases and 4 bases, in that order; junction bases with no gene match: 0. The CDR3 loop spans 13 amino acids. CDR3 protein: CASRGQGADTQYF. The CDR3 DNA follows: TGTGCCAGCAGGGGACAGGGGGCAGATACGCAGTATTTT.

The rearrangement uses TRBV5-8 and TRBJ2-3; D perhaps matches TRBD2 (5 bases). The V end lost 2 bases, the J end lost 4 bases, and 11 bases lay between the germline ends. Germline V lookup: CDR1 SGHTS, CDR2 YDEGEE. The CDR3 has 14 residues. The CDR3 DNA reads TGTGCCAGCAGCTTCTTGGGAGAGTCAGATACGCAGTATTTT. Translated, it gives CASSFLGESDTQYF.

The CDR3 sequence: CASSRRGARETYNEQFF. DNA for the CDR3: TGTGCCAGCAGCCGCCGGGGGGCTAGGGAAACCTACAATGAGCAGTTCTTC. The J gene is TRBJ2-1, the V gene TRBV7-9, with TRBD2 as a possible D gene (7 bases). The V end was cut by 5 bases, the J end by 2 bases, with 19 bases between. Germline CDR1 is SEHNR and CDR2 is FQNEAQ (reference sequence). This CDR3 is 17 amino acids long.

The chain is built from TRBV9 and TRBJ2-2; TRBD1 is a possible D gene (5 bases). There are 13 residues in the CDR3. CDR1 and CDR2 (germline): SGDLS, YYNGEE. Trimming took 3 bases from V and 6 from J, leaving 9 bases between them. The CDR3 reads CASSARVPGELFF. CDR3 bases: TGTGCCAGCAGCGCCAGGGTACCCGGGGAGCTGTTTTTT.

The gene calls are TRBV4-3 and TRBJ1-4, with unresolved D. Germline loops: CDR1 LGHNA, CDR2 YSLEER. Trimming took off 1 base at V and 7 bases at J, with 10 bases between the two ends. This CDR3 is 14 amino acids long. CDR3 nucleotides: TGCGCCAGCAGCCAAGGGAGGAGGACTGAAAAACTGTTTTTT. Translated: CASSQGRRTEKLFF.

J is TRBJ1-3 and V is TRBV4-3; D unresolved. Germline assignment: CDR1 LGHNA and CDR2 YSLEER. The CDR3 contains 16 residues. The V end was cut by 2 bases, the J end by 3 bases, with 14 bases between. CDR3 in DNA: TGCGCCAGCAGCCAATCACAGACGAATCTTGGAAACACCATATATTTT. This sequence encodes CASSQSQTNLGNTIYF.

This chain joins TRBV28 and TRBJ1-4, with TRBD1 matching over 9 bases. CDR1 MDHEN and CDR2 SYDVKM come from the germline V gene. The CDR3 has 15 amino acids. V was pared by 6 bases and J by 5 bases, with 7 bases of the junction left unmatched. The CDR3: CASSPGTGPNEKLFF. CDR3 in DNA: TGTGCCAGCAGCCCTGGGACAGGGCCCAATGAAAAACTGTTTTTT.

The V call is TRBV30, the J call TRBJ1-2, with 9 bases matching TRBD1. This CDR3 spans 13 amino acids. Germline V gene data show CDR1 as GTSNPN and CDR2 as SVGIG (reference sequence). Losses at the gene ends were 8 bases for V and 4 bases for J; bases not matched to a gene: 8. CDR3 region: CAGRDRASYGYTF. The CDR3 coding sequence is TGTGCCGGCCGGGACAGGGCTTCCTATGGCTACACCTTC.

The V and J genes are TRBV9 and TRBJ2-7, with D tentatively TRBD1 (6 bases). The CDR3 has 13 residues. V lost 2 bases, J lost 5 bases, and 11 bases lay in between. Germline lookup yields CDR1 SGDLS and CDR2 YYNGEE. The CDR3 sequence is CASSVGRGNEQYF. Written as DNA, the CDR3 is TGTGCCAGCAGCGTTGGCAGGGGCAACGAGCAGTACTTC.

The chain uses TRBV6-2 or TRBV6-3 and TRBJ2-7; weak D call: TRBD1 (5 bases). This CDR3 spans 14 amino acids. The germline V gene encodes CDR1 MNHEY and CDR2 SVGEGT. V gave up 2 bases and J gave up 3 bases, with 11 bases separating them. The chain's CDR3 is CASSYRQGNYEQYF. The CDR3 region has the DNA TGTGCCAGCAGTTACAGGCAGGGCAACTACGAGCAGTACTTC.